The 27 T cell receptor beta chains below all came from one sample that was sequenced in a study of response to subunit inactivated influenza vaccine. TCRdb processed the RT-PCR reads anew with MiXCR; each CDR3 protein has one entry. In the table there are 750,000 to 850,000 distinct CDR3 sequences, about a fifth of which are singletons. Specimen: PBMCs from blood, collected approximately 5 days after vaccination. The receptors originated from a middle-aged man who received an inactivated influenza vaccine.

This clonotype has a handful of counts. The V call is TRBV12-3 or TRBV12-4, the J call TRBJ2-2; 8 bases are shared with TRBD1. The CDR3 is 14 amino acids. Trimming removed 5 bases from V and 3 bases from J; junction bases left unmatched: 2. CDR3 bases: TGTGCCAGCAGTCTCAGGGGGCACACCGGGGAGCTGTTTTTT. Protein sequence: CASSLRGHTGELFF.

CDR3 loop: CASSPSRGVWYQETQYF. In DNA, the CDR3 is TGTGCCAGCAGCCCCTCCCGGGGGGTTTGGTACCAAGAGACCCAGTACTTC. The chain combines TRBV7-2 with TRBJ2-5, with 7 bases lining up with TRBD2. After removal of 5 bases from V and 0 bases from J, the junction contained 12 bases not matched to a gene. The CDR3 is 17 residues long. CDR1 SGHTA and CDR2 FQGNSA come from the germline V gene. Full variable domain (remainder filled in from reference TRBV7-2 and TRBJ2-5): GAGVSQSPSNKVTEKGKDVELRCDPISGHTALYWYRQSLGQGLEFLIYFQGNSAPDKSGLPSDRFSAERTGGSVSTLTIQRTQQEDSAVYLCASSPSRGVWYQETQYFGPGTRLLVL.

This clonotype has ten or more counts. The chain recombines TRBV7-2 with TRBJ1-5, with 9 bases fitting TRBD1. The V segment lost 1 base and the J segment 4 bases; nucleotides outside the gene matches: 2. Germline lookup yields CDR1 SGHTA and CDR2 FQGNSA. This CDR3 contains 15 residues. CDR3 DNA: TGTGCCAGCAGCTTAGTAGGACAGGGGAATCAGCCCCAGCATTTT. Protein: CASSLVGQGNQPQHF.

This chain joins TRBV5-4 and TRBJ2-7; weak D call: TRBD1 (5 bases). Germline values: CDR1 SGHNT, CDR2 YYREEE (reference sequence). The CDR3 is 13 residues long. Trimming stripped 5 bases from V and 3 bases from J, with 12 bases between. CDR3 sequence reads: CASSFIDSYEQYF. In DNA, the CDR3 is TGTGCCAGCAGTTTCATTGACAGCTACGAGCAGTACTTC.

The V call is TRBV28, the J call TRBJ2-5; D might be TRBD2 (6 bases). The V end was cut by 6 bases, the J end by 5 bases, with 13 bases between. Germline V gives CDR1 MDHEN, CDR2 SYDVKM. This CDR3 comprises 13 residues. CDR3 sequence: CASSNGGLETQYF. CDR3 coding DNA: TGTGCCAGCAGCAACGGGGGTCTGGAGACCCAGTACTTC.

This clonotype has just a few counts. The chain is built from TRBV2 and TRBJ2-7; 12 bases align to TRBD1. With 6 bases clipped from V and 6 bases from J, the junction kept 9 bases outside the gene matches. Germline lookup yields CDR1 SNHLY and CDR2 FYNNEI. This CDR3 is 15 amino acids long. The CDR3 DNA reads TGTGCCAGCAGCGCGGCCGGGACAGGGGGCTCCGAGCAGTACTTC. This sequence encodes CASSAAGTGGSEQYF.

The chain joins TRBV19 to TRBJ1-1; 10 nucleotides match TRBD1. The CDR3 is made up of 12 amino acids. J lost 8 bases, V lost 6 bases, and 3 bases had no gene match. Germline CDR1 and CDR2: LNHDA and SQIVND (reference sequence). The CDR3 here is CASRRDRGEAFF. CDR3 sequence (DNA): TGTGCCAGTAGGCGGGACAGGGGCGAAGCTTTCTTT.

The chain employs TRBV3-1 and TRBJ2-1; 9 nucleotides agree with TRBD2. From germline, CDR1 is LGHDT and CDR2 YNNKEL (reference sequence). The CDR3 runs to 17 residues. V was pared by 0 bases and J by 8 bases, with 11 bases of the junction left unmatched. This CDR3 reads CASSQDVGGRAVDEQFF. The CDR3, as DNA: TGTGCCAGCAGCCAAGATGTGGGCGGGAGGGCCGTGGATGAGCAGTTCTTC.

The CDR3 loop is CASSQESYTGELFF. DNA for the CDR3: TGCGCCAGCAGCCAAGAGTCCTACACCGGGGAGCTGTTTTTT. The chain couples TRBV4-3 to TRBJ2-2; D is unclear. The CDR3 runs to 14 residues. Germline values: CDR1 LGHNA, CDR2 YSLEER. V lost 0 bases and J lost 3, with 5 bases in between.

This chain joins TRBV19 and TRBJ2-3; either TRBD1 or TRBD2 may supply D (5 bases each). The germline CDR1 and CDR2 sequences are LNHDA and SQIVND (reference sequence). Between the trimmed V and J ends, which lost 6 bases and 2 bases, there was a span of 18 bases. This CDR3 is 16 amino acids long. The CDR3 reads CASSTRGRRNTDTQYF. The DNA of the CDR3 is TGTGCCAGTAGCACCCGGGGACGGAGGAACACAGATACGCAGTATTTT.

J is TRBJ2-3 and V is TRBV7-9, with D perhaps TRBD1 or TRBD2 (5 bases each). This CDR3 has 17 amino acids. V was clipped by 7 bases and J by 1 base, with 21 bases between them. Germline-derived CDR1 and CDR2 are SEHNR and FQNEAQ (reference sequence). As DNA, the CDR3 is TGTGCCAGCACCCTTTGGTGGGACGTCCGACGCACAGATACGCAGTATTTT. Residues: CASTLWWDVRRTDTQYF.

CDR3 residues: CASSLDPRVDTQYF. The CDR3 DNA is TGTGCCAGCAGCTTAGACCCTCGGGTCGATACGCAGTATTTT. The genes are TRBV7-2 and TRBJ2-3; D not resolved. This CDR3 has 14 residues. Germline CDR1 reads SGHTA; CDR2 reads FQGNSA. The V and J ends lost 1 base and 6 bases respectively, with 11 bases between them.

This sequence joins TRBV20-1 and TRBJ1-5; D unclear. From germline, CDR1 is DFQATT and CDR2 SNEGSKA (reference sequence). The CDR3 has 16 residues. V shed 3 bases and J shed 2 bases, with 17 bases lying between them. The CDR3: CSARYPGGRGNQPQHF. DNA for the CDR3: TGCAGTGCTAGGTACCCAGGAGGGCGCGGCAATCAGCCCCAGCATTTT.

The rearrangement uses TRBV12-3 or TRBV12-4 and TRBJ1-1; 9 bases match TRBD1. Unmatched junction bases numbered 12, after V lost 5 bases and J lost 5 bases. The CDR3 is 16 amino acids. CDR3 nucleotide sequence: TGTGCCAGCAGTCCATCACTGGGACAGGGTATAACTGAAGCTTTCTTT. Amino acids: CASSPSLGQGITEAFF.

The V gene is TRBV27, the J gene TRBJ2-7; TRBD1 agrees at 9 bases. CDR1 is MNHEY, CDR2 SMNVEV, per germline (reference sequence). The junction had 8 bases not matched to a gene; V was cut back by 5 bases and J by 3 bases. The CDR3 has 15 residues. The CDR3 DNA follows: TGTGCCAGCAGTACTAGACAGGGGGTCGTCTACGAGCAGTACTTC. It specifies CASSTRQGVVYEQYF.

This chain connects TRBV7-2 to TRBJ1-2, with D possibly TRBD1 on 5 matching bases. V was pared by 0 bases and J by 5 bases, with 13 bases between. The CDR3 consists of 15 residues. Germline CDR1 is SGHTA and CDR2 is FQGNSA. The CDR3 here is CASSLAGGLKYGYTF. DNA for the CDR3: TGTGCCAGCAGCTTAGCCGGGGGGTTGAAGTATGGCTACACCTTC.

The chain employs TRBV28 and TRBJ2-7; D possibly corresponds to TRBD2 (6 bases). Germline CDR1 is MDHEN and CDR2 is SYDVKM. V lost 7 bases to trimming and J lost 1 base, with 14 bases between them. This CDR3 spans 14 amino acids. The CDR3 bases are TGTGCCAGCACGCTCGGACTACCTTCCTACGAGCAGTACTTC. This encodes CASTLGLPSYEQYF.

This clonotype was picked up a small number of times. The CDR3 sequence: CASALAGTSGTQYF. The CDR3 bases are TGTGCCTCCGCATTAGCGGGGACCTCCGGGACCCAGTACTTC. The V and J genes are TRBV30 and TRBJ2-5; the match to TRBD2 covers 8 bases. The ends lost 7 bases at V and 7 bases at J; junction bases unmatched: 14. This CDR3 is built from 14 residues. CDR1 is GTSNPN and CDR2 is SVGIG in the germline V gene (reference sequence). The full variable domain, completed using reference TRBV30 and TRBJ2-5, is SQTIHQWPATLVQPVGSPLSLECTVEGTSNPNLYWYRQAAGRGLQLLFYSVGIGQISSEVPQNLSASRPQDRQFILSSKKLLLSDSGFYLCASALAGTSGTQYFGPGTRLLVL.

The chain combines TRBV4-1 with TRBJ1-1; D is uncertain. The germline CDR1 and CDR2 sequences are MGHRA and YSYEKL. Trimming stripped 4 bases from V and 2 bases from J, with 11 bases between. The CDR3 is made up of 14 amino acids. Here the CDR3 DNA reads TGCGCCAGCAGCCCTGCGACGGGTAACACTGAAGCTTTCTTT. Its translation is CASSPATGNTEAFF.

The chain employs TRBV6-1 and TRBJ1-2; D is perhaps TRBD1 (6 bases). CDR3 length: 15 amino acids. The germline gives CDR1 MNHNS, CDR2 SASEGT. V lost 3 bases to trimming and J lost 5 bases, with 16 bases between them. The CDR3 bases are TGTGCCAGCAGTGAGCGGCTGGGGGGGGCGTATGGCTACACCTTC. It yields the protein CASSERLGGAYGYTF.

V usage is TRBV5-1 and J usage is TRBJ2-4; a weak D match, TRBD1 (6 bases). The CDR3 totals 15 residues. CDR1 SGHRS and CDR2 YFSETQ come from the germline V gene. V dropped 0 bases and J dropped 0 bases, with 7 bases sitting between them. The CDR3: CASSLVGAAKNIQYF. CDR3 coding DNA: TGCGCCAGCAGCTTGGTGGGGGCAGCCAAAAACATTCAGTACTTC.

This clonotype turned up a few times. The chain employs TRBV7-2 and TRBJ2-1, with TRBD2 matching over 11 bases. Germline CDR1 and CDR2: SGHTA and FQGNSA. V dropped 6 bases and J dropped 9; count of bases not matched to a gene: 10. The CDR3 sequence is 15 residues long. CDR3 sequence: CASREIAGGRGEQFF. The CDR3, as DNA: TGTGCCAGCAGGGAAATAGCGGGGGGGCGGGGTGAGCAGTTCTTC.

The CDR3 sequence is CASTTGGTAFDGANVLTF. CDR3 coding DNA: TGTGCCAGCACCACGGGAGGGACGGCCTTCGATGGGGCCAACGTCCTGACTTTC. This rearrangement joins TRBV28 to TRBJ2-6; 8 nucleotides match TRBD2. CDR3 length: 18 residues. After removal of 7 bases from V and 3 bases from J, the junction contained 14 bases not matched to a gene. The germline gives CDR1 MDHEN, CDR2 SYDVKM.

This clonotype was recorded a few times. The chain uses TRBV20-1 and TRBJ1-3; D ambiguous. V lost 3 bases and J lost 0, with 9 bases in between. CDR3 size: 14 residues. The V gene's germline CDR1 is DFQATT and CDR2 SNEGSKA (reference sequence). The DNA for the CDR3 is TGCAGTGCTAGGTTGAGAACCTCTGGAAACACCATATATTTT. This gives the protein CSARLRTSGNTIYF.

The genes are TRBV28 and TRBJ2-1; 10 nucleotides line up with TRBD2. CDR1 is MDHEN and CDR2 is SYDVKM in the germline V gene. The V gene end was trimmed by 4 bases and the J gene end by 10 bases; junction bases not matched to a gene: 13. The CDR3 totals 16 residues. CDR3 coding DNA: TGTGCCAGCAGTTCCCCAGGTGTAAGCGGGAGGGGGGAGCAGTTCTTC. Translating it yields CASSSPGVSGRGEQFF.

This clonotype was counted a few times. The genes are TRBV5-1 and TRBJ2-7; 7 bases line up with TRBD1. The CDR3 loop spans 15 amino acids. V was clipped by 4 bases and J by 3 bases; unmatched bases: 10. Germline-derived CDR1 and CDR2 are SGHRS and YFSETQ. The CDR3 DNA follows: TGCGCCAGCAGCCCCAGCCGACAGGGCTACTACGAGCAGTACTTC. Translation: CASSPSRQGYYEQYF.

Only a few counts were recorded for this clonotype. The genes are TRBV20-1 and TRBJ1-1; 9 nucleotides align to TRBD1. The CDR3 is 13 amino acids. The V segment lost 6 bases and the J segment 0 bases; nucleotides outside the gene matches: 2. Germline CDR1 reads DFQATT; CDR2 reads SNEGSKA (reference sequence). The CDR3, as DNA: TGCAGTGCGGGACAGGGTGTGAACACTGAAGCTTTCTTT. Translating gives CSAGQGVNTEAFF.